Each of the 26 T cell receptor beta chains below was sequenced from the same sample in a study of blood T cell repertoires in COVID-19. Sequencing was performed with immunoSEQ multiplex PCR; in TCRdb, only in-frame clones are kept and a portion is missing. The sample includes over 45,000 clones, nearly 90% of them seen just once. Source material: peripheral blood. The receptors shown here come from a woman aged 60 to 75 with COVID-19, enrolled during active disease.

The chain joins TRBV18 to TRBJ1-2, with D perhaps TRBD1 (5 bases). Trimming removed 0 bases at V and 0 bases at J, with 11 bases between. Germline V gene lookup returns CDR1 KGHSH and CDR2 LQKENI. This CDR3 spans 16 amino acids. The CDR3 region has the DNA TGTGCCAGCTCACCACCGAGGACACATTCTAACTATGGCTACACCTTC. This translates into CASSPPRTHSNYGYTF.

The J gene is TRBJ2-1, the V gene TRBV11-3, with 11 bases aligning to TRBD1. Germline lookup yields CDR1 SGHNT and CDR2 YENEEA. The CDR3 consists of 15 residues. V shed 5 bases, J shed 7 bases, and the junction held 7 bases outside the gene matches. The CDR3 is CASSPGQGAGNEQFF. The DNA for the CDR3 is TGTGCCAGCAGCCCCGGACAGGGGGCGGGTAATGAGCAGTTCTTC.

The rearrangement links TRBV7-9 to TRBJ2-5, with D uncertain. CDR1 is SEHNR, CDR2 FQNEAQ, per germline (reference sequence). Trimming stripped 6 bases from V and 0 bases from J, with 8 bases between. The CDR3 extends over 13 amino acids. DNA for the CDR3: TGTGCCAGCAGTGGGCTTAACCAAGAGACCCAGTACTTC. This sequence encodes CASSGLNQETQYF.

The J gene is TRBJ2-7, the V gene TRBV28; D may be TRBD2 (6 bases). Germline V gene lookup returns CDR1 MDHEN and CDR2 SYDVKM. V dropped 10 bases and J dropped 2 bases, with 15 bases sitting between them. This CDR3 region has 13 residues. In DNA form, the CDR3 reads TGTGCCATTACGGGGGAAGGGCCCTACGAGCAGTACTTC. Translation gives CAITGEGPYEQYF. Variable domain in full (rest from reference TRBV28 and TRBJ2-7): DVKVTQSSRYLVKRTGEKVFLECVQDMDHENMFWYRQDPGLGLRLIYFSYDVKMKEKGDIPEGYSVSREKKERFSLILESASTNQTSMYLCAITGEGPYEQYFGPGTRLTVT.

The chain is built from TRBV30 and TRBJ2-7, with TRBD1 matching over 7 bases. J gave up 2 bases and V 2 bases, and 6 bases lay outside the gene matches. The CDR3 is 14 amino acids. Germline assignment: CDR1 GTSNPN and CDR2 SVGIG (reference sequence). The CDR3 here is CAWSTGTEAYEQYF. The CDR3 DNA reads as TGTGCCTGGAGTACCGGGACAGAAGCCTACGAGCAGTACTTC.

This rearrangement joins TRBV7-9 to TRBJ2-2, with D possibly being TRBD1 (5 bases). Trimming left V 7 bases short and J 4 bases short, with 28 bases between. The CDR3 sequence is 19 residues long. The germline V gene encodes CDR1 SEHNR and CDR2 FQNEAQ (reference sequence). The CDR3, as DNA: TGTGCCAGCACCCCAGCTAGGGGTCCGAGCCAGGGCAGCACCGGGGAGCTGTTTTTT. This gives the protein CASTPARGPSQGSTGELFF. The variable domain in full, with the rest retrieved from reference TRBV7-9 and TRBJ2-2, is DTGVSQNPRHKITKRGQNVTFRCDPISEHNRLYWYRQTLGQGPEFLTYFQNEAQLEKSRLLSDRFSAERPKGSFSTLEIQRTEQGDSAMYLCASTPARGPSQGSTGELFFGEGSRLTVL.

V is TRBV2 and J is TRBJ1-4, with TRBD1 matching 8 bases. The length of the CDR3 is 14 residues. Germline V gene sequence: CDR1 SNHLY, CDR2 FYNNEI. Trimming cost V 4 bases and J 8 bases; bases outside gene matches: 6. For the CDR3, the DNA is TGTGCCAGCAGTGGAACAGGGGGAAAAGAAAAACTGTTTTTT. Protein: CASSGTGGKEKLFF. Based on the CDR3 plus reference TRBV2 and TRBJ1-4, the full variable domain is EPEVTQTPSHQVTQMGQEVILRCVPISNHLYFYWYRQILGQKVEFLVSFYNNEISEKSEIFDDQFSVERPDGSNFTLKIRSTKLEDSAMYFCASSGTGGKEKLFFGSGTQLSVL.

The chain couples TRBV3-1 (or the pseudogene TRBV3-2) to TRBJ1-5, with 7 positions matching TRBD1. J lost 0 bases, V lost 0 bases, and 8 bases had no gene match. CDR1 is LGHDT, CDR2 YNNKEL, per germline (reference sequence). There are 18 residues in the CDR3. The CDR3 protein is CASSQDYGDSSSNQPQHF. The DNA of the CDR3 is TGTGCCAGCAGCCAAGATTATGGGGACAGCTCTAGCAATCAGCCCCAGCATTTT.

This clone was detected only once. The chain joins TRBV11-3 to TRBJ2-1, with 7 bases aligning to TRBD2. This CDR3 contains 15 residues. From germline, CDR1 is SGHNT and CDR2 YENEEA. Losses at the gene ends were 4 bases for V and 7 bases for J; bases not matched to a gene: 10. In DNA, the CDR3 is TGTGCCAGCAGCTCCAGACTAGCCGCTTTGAATGAGCAGTTCTTC. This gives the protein CASSSRLAALNEQFF. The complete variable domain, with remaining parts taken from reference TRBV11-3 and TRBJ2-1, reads EAGVVQSPRYKIIEKKQPVAFWCNPISGHNTLYWYLQNLGQGPELLIRYENEEAVDDSQLPKDRFSAERLKGVDSTLKIQPAELGDSAVYLCASSSRLAALNEQFFGPGTRLTVL.

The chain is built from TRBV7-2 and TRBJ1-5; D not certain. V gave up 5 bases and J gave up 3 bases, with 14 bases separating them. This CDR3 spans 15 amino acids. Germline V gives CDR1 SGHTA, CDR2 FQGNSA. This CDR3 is CASSVRRGPNQPQHF. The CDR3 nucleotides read TGTGCCAGCAGCGTCAGACGGGGTCCCAATCAGCCCCAGCATTTT.

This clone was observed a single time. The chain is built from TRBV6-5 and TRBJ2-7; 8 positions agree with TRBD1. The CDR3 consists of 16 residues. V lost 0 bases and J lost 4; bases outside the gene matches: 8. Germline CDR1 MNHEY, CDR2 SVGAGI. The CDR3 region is CASSYSIQGVGYEQYF. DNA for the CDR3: TGTGCCAGCAGTTACTCGATACAGGGGGTGGGGTACGAGCAGTACTTC.

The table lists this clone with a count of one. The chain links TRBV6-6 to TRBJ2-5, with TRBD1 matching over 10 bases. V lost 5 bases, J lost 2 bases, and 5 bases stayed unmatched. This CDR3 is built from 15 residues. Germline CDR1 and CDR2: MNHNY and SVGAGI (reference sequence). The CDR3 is CASSDPDRGQETQYF. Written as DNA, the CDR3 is TGTGCCAGCAGTGACCCGGACAGGGGGCAAGAGACCCAGTACTTC.

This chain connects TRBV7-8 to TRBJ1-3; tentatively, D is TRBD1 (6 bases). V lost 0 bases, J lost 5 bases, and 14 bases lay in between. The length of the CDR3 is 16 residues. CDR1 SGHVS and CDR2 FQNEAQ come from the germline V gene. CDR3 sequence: CASSLADGDIRNTIYF. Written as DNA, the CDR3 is TGTGCCAGCAGCTTAGCAGATGGGGACATAAGAAACACCATATATTTT.

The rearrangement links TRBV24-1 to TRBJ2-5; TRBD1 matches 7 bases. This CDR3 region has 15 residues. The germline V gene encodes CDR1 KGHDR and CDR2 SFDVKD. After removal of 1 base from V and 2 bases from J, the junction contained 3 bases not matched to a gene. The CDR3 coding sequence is TGTGCCACCAGTGATTTAGGGGGACAGCAAGAGACCCAGTACTTC. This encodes CATSDLGGQQETQYF.

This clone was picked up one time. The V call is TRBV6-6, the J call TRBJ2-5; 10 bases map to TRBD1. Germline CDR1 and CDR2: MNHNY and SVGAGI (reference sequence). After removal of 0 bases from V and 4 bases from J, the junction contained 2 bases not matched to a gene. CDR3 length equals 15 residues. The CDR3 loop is CASSYSGTGAETQYF. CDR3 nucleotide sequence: TGTGCCAGCAGTTACTCGGGGACAGGGGCAGAGACCCAGTACTTC.

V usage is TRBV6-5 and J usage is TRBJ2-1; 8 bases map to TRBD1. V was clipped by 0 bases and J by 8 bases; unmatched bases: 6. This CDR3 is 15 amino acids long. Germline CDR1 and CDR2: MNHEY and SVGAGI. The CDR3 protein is CASSYSLQGAYEQFF. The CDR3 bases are TGTGCCAGCAGTTACTCGCTCCAGGGGGCCTATGAGCAGTTCTTC.

CDR3 residues: CASSLRQGPNQPQHF. As DNA, the CDR3 is TGTGCCAGCAGTTTGCGACAGGGCCCTAATCAGCCCCAGCATTTT. The chain couples TRBV6-5 to TRBJ1-5; 7 positions agree with TRBD1. CDR3 length: 15 amino acids. V trimming: 4 bases; J trimming: 4 bases; junction bases outside the gene matches: 7. Germline values: CDR1 MNHEY, CDR2 SVGAGI.

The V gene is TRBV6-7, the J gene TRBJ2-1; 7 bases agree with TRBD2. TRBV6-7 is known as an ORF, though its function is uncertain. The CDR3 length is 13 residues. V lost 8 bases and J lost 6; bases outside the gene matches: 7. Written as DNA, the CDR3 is TGTGCCAGCGACTTAGCGGGCACCAATGAGCAGTTCTTC. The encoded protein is CASDLAGTNEQFF.

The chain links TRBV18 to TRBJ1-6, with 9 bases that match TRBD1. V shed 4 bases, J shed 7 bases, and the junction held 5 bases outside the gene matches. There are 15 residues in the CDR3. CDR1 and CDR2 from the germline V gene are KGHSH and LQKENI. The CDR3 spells CASSLGQGENSPLHF. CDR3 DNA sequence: TGTGCCAGCTCACTGGGACAGGGTGAGAATTCACCCCTCCACTTT.

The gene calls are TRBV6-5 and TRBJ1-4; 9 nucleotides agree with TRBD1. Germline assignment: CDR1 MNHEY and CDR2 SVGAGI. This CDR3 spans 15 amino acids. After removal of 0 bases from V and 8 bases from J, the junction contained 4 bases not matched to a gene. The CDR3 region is CASSYSRDRAEKLFF. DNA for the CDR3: TGTGCCAGCAGTTACTCCCGGGACAGGGCCGAAAAACTGTTTTTT.

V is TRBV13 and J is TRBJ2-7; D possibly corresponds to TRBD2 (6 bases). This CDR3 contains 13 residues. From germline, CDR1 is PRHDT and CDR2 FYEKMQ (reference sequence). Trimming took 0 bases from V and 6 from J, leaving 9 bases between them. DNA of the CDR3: TGTGCCAGCAGCTTAGGCGGGAGCCCCGAGCAGTACTTC. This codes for CASSLGGSPEQYF.

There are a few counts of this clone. The CDR3 nucleotides read TGTGCCAGCAGCCAAATTGGCGGGGGGGCCACCGGGGAGCTGTTTTTT. Its protein is CASSQIGGGATGELFF. The rearrangement links TRBV4-2 to TRBJ2-2; 9 nucleotides align to TRBD2. Germline V CDR1 and CDR2: LGHNA, YNFKEQ. Trimming took 2 bases from V and 4 from J; bases not matched to a gene: 5. The CDR3 is 16 amino acids.

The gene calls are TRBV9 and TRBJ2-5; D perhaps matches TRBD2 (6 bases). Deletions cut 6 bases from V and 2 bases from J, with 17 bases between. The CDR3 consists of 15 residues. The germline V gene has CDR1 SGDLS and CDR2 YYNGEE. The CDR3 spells CASTRGVIRQETQYF. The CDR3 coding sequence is TGTGCCAGCACCCGCGGGGTAATTCGACAAGAGACCCAGTACTTC.

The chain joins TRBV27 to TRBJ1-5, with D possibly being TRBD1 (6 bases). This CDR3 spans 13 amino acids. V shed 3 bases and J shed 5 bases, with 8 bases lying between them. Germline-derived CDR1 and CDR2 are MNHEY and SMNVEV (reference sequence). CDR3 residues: CASSLDRDQPQHF. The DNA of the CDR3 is TGTGCCAGCAGTTTGGACAGAGATCAGCCCCAGCATTTT.

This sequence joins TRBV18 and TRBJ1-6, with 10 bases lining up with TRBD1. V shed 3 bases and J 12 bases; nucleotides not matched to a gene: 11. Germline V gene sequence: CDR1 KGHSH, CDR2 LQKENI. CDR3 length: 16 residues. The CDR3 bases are TGTGCCAGCTCACCCTTCGGGGGACAGGGGACTAGACCCCTCCACTTT. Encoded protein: CASSPFGGQGTRPLHF.

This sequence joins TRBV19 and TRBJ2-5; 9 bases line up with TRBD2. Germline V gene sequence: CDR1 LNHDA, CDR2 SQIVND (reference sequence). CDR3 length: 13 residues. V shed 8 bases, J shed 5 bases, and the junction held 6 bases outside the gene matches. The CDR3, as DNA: TGTGCCAGTGGCGGCACTAGCGGGGAGACCCAGTACTTC. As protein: CASGGTSGETQYF. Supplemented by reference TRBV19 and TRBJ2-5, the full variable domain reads DGGITQSPKYLFRKEGQNVTLSCEQNLNHDAMYWYRQDPGQGLRLIYYSQIVNDFQKGDIAEGYSVSREKKESFPLTVTSAQKNPTAFYLCASGGTSGETQYFGPGTRLLVL.